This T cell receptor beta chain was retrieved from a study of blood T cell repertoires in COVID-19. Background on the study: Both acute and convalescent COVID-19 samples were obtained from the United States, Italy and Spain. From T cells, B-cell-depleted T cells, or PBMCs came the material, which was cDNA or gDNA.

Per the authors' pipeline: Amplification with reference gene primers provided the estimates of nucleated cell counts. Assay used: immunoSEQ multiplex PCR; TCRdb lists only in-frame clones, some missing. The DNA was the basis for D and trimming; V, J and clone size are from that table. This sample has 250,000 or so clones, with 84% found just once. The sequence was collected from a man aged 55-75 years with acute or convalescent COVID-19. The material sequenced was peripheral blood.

CDR3 sequence reads: CASSQTSGRVGEQFF. The DNA of the CDR3 is TGTGCCAGCAGTCAGACTAGCGGGAGGGTTGGTGAGCAGTTCTTC. J is TRBJ2-1 and V is TRBV6-2 or TRBV6-3; 14 bases fit TRBD2. Unmatched junction bases numbered 6, after V lost 5 bases and J lost 9 bases. Looked up from germline, CDR1 is MNHEY and CDR2 is SVGEGT. This CDR3 comprises 15 residues.